The clone carrying this TCR beta chain was observed a few times. The target antigen is unknown. The sample comes from a study of OX40 agonist ivuxolimab in advanced cancers. Study-level information: The patients received ivuxolimab by intravenous route every 2 weeks at 0.01 to 10 mg/kg. Past anti-PD-1, anti-PD-L1 or anti-CTLA-4 therapy was accepted, and 40% to 45% had received some. Notes on the study in general: CD8+ T cells (on average) carried more expanded clones than CD4+ T cells.

The assay was immunoSEQ multiplex PCR, and TCRdb's table has in-frame clones only and misses some. The data show over 70,000 clones, about nine tenths seen once. With 8 bases clipped from V and 3 bases from J, the junction kept 16 bases outside the gene matches. Looked up from germline, CDR1 is WNHNN and CDR2 is SYGVQD (reference sequence). CDR3 length: 16 residues. The sequence derives from an adult with an advanced solid tumor such as melanoma, head and neck, liver or kidney cancer. Sequenced material: CD4+ or CD8+ T cells sorted from blood, taken in a trial of the OX40 agonist ivuxolimab. This chain connects TRBV10-1 to TRBJ2-7; 7 bases match TRBD1. DNA of the CDR3: TGCGCCAGCCCCCGGGGACGCGACAGGGCCTTCTACGAGCAGTACTTC. Translated, it gives CASPRGRDRAFYEQYF.